This T cell receptor beta chain was sequenced during a study of T cell responses to AZD1222 COVID-19 vaccine. Notes on the study in general: Without day 14 samples, only post-peak T cell repertoires were studied. Spike-specific TCR repertoires showed rising breadth and depth after two AZD1222 doses.

A single count supports this clone. What it binds is unknown. Measured with immunoSEQ multiplex PCR; TCRdb has only the in-frame clones, and not every one. Of about 110,000 clones listed, around 90% were seen once; the top ten hold roughly 13%. V was clipped by 6 bases and J by 0 bases, with 3 bases between them. CDR1 is MNHEY, CDR2 SMNVEV, per germline (reference sequence). The CDR3 runs 12 residues. This chain connects TRBV27 to TRBJ2-1; no clear D gene. The TCR originated in an adult in good health. Sequencing was performed on peripheral blood, taken on day 0 of MenACWY control vaccination. The CDR3: CASSPSYNEQFF. Here the CDR3 DNA reads TGTGCCAGCAGCCCCTCCTACAATGAGCAGTTCTTC.